This TCR beta chain derives from a study of blood T cell repertoires in COVID-19. Study-wide background: The samples span acute and convalescent COVID-19 from the United States, Italy and Spain. Nucleic acid was either cDNA or gDNA, and it came from T cells, B-cell-depleted T cells, or PBMCs.

Per the original data handling: Estimation of nucleated cell counts relied on the amplification of reference gene primers. Here immunoSEQ multiplex PCR was the method, and the copy in TCRdb shows in-frame clones only, minus some. For V, J and clone size, that table is used; D and trimming come from the DNA. This sample carries approximately 94,000 clones, more than 65% of them seen once, and the ten largest clones take about 25%. Germline lookup yields CDR1 MNHEY and CDR2 SVGAGI. Trimming removed 6 bases at V and 2 bases at J, with 10 bases between. The CDR3 totals 13 residues. The specimen was peripheral blood. This chain connects TRBV6-5 to TRBJ1-1, with D tentatively TRBD1 (5 bases). This receptor was taken from a man aged 55-75 years with acute or convalescent COVID-19. Written as DNA, the CDR3 is TGTGCCAGCAGATTGACAGTTAACACTGAAGCTTTCTTT. Its translation is CASRLTVNTEAFF.